The 2 T cell receptor beta chains below come from one sample, sequenced in a study of blood T cell repertoires in COVID-19. Repertoires were generated with immunoSEQ multiplex PCR, while TCRdb's copy carries only in-frame clones and drops some. The table has approximately 250,000 clones, roughly 81% seen once. Sequencing was done on a sample of peripheral blood. The receptors stem from a man in his forties or fifties with acute or convalescent COVID-19.

This clone was found a few times. J is TRBJ2-7 and V is TRBV5-1; a weak D match, TRBD2 (6 bases). V shed 2 bases and J shed 5 bases, with 17 bases lying between them. The CDR3 consists of 15 residues. CDR1 SGHRS and CDR2 YFSETQ come from the germline V gene. DNA for the CDR3: TGCGCCAGCAGCTTTTCAGGGAGCGGAGGGAACGAGCAGTACTTC. It specifies CASSFSGSGGNEQYF. The variable domain in full, with the rest retrieved from reference TRBV5-1 and TRBJ2-7, is KAGVTQTPRYLIKTRGQQVTLSCSPISGHRSVSWYQQTPGQGLQFLFEYFSETQRNKGNFPGRFSGRQFSNSRSEMNVSTLELGDSALYLCASSFSGSGGNEQYFGPGTRLTVT.

The V gene is TRBV19, the J gene TRBJ2-2; TRBD2 matches 12 bases. From germline, CDR1 is LNHDA and CDR2 SQIVND (reference sequence). V shed 0 bases, J shed 0 bases, and the junction held 8 bases outside the gene matches. The CDR3 is made up of 20 amino acids. CDR3 in amino acids: CASSIEGLLAGGPNTGELFF. Written as DNA, the CDR3 is TGTGCCAGTAGTATAGAAGGGTTGCTAGCGGGGGGGCCGAACACCGGGGAGCTGTTTTTT.